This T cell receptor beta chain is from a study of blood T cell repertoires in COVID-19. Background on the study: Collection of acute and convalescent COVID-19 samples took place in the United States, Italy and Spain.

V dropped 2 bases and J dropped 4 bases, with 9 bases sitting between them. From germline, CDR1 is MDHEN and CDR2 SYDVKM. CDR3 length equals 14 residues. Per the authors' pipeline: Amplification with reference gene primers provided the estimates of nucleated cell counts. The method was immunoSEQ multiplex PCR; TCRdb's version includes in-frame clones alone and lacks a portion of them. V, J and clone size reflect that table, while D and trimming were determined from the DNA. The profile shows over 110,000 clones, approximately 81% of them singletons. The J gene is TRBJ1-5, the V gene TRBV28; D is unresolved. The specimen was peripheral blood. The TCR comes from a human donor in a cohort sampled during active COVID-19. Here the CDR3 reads CASSLVEVNQPQHF. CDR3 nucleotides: TGTGCCAGCAGTTTAGTAGAGGTTAATCAGCCCCAGCATTTT.